These 30 T cell receptor beta chains came from one sample sequenced in a study of cytomegalovirus exposure and HLA in healthy donors. Only in-frame clones appear in the TCRdb table, and some are missing; sequencing was by immunoSEQ multiplex PCR. The profile covers some 140,000 clones, with about 90% appearing a single time and just under 3% taken by the ten largest. The sample consisted of PBMCs. The receptors derive from a man between 18 and 35 years old in good health and CMV-seronegative.

V is TRBV6-1 and J is TRBJ1-2, with D tentatively TRBD1 (5 bases). Trimming removed 9 bases at V and 6 bases at J, with 14 bases between. CDR3 length: 12 residues. From germline, CDR1 is MNHNS and CDR2 SASEGT. The CDR3 reads CARGGLQDGYTF. The CDR3 DNA is TGTGCCAGGGGAGGGCTACAGGATGGCTACACCTTC.

The V call is TRBV10-3, the J call TRBJ1-6; D might be TRBD1 (6 bases). The CDR3 spans 16 residues. Germline V gives CDR1 ENHRY, CDR2 SYGVKD. V was clipped by 0 bases and J by 13 bases, with 19 bases between them. The CDR3 DNA reads TGTGCCATCAGTGAGTCGATTGGACAGCAGAATTTCCCCCTCCACTTT. This translates into CAISESIGQQNFPLHF.

The chain has TRBV28 and TRBJ2-6, with TRBD1 matching over 9 bases. CDR3 length equals 17 residues. Trimming removed 6 bases from V and 0 bases from J; junction bases left unmatched: 6. Germline values: CDR1 MDHEN, CDR2 SYDVKM. CDR3 DNA: TGTGCCAGCAGCCTGGACAGGGGTTCCTCTGGGGCCAACGTCCTGACTTTC. Its translation is CASSLDRGSSGANVLTF. The variable domain in full, with the rest retrieved from reference TRBV28 and TRBJ2-6, is DVKVTQSSRYLVKRTGEKVFLECVQDMDHENMFWYRQDPGLGLRLIYFSYDVKMKEKGDIPEGYSVSREKKERFSLILESASTNQTSMYLCASSLDRGSSGANVLTFGAGSRLTVL.

Notes on this clone: The germline gene is not matched at one end of the junction; a read error may be the cause. V usage is TRBV6-5 and J usage is TRBJ1-5, with D unclear. The length of the CDR3 is 16 residues. Germline loops: CDR1 MNHEY, CDR2 SVGAGI. CDR3 amino acids: CASSHSGRWVNQPQHF. The CDR3 nucleotides read TGTGCCAGCAGTCACTCCGGCAGGTGGGTCAATCAGCCCCAGCATTTT.

The chain recombines TRBV7-2 with TRBJ2-7; D remains ambiguous. The germline V and J ends were trimmed by 5 bases and 4 bases, with 15 bases remaining between them. The CDR3 extends over 14 amino acids. Germline CDR1 reads SGHTA; CDR2 reads FQGNSA. Here the CDR3 DNA reads TGTGCCAGCAGCGCCGCACACAGAGAATACGAGCAGTACTTC. Translating gives CASSAAHREYEQYF.

The V gene is TRBV5-1, the J gene TRBJ2-5; 7 bases are shared with TRBD2. The CDR3 extends over 14 amino acids. Trimming cost V 3 bases and J 3 bases; bases outside gene matches: 5. Per the germline V gene, CDR1 is SGHRS and CDR2 is YFSETQ. CDR3 DNA sequence: TGCGCCAGCAGCTCAGTTCTAGCGGAAGAGACCCAGTACTTC. Amino acids: CASSSVLAEETQYF. The full variable domain, rest sourced from reference TRBV5-1 and TRBJ2-5, is KAGVTQTPRYLIKTRGQQVTLSCSPISGHRSVSWYQQTPGQGLQFLFEYFSETQRNKGNFPGRFSGRQFSNSRSEMNVSTLELGDSALYLCASSSVLAEETQYFGPGTRLLVL.

This clone counts as medium-sized. This CDR3 reads CASSASGERDEQFF. The CDR3 DNA follows: TGTGCCAGCAGTGCTAGCGGGGAGAGGGATGAGCAGTTCTTC. J is TRBJ2-1 and V is TRBV6-4, with 9 bases matching TRBD2. J lost 8 bases, V lost 4 bases, and 6 bases had no gene match. Germline V CDR1 and CDR2: MRHNA, SNTAGT. CDR3 size: 14 residues.

V is TRBV13 and J is TRBJ2-1, with 13 positions matching TRBD2. Germline CDR1 is PRHDT and CDR2 is FYEKMQ (reference sequence). The CDR3 extends over 15 amino acids. V was clipped by 4 bases and J by 4 bases; unmatched bases: 1. CDR3 in amino acids: CASSWTSGSYNEQFF. CDR3 coding DNA: TGTGCCAGCAGCTGGACTAGCGGGAGTTACAATGAGCAGTTCTTC.

The V gene is TRBV6-4, the J gene TRBJ1-2; D is perhaps TRBD1 (5 bases). V gave up 7 bases and J gave up 1 base, with 16 bases separating them. Germline lookup yields CDR1 MRHNA and CDR2 SNTAGT. The CDR3 loop spans 15 amino acids. In DNA, the CDR3 is TGTGCCAGCACCCTACGGGGGAATAGTAACTATGGCTACACCTTC. Translation gives CASTLRGNSNYGYTF.

This clone was detected only once. The rearrangement links TRBV14 to TRBJ2-5; the match to TRBD1 covers 10 bases. The V gene's germline CDR1 is SGHDN and CDR2 FVKESK. The junction had 10 bases not matched to a gene; V was cut back by 5 bases and J by 4 bases. The CDR3 extends over 16 amino acids. CDR3 in amino acids: CASSYFGTGVVETQYF. In DNA, the CDR3 is TGTGCCAGCAGCTATTTCGGGACAGGGGTTGTAGAGACCCAGTACTTC.

This clone occurred once. The chain joins TRBV2 to TRBJ1-1; no definite D call. Germline V gene data show CDR1 as SNHLY and CDR2 as FYNNEI. V was shortened by 3 bases and J by 8 bases, with 10 bases between the two germline ends. The CDR3 covers 12 residues. The CDR3 loop reads CASSDSFQEAFF. CDR3 nucleotide sequence: TGTGCCAGCAGTGACTCCTTCCAGGAAGCTTTCTTT.

The chain links TRBV19 to TRBJ1-3, with TRBD1 as a possible D gene (5 bases). Germline V gives CDR1 LNHDA, CDR2 SQIVND (reference sequence). Trimming took off 6 bases at V and 0 bases at J, with 9 bases between the two ends. This CDR3 has 14 residues. CDR3 loop: CASRQASSGNTIYF. Here the CDR3 DNA reads TGTGCCAGTAGACAGGCCAGCTCTGGAAACACCATATATTTT.

This rearrangement joins TRBV28 to TRBJ2-5; 12 nucleotides line up with TRBD2. From germline, CDR1 is MDHEN and CDR2 SYDVKM. With 2 bases clipped from V and 2 bases from J, the junction kept 6 bases outside the gene matches. CDR3 length: 17 amino acids. CDR3 DNA sequence: TGTGCCAGCAGTTTAGGGGGGACTAGCGGGCCGCAAGAGACCCAGTACTTC. Translation: CASSLGGTSGPQETQYF.

The CDR3 loop reads CASSLGRTGNIQYF. CDR3 nucleotide sequence: TGTGCCAGCAGCTTAGGCCGGACAGGAAACATTCAGTACTTC. The rearrangement joins TRBV13 to TRBJ2-4, with 7 bases lining up with TRBD1. After removal of 0 bases from V and 6 bases from J, the junction contained 2 bases not matched to a gene. The V gene's germline CDR1 is PRHDT and CDR2 FYEKMQ (reference sequence). CDR3 length equals 14 residues.

The chain has TRBV7-9 and TRBJ1-6, with a tentative D call TRBD1 (5 bases). V lost 8 bases and J 3 bases, leaving 14 bases between the germline ends. CDR3 length: 15 residues. From germline, CDR1 is SEHNR and CDR2 FQNEAQ (reference sequence). The DNA for the CDR3 is TGTGCCAGCCGGGGGGGTTCCTTCTATAATTCACCCCTCCACTTT. Encoded protein: CASRGGSFYNSPLHF.

V usage is TRBV6-5 and J usage is TRBJ1-1, with D perhaps matching TRBD1 (5 bases). CDR3 size: 13 residues. With 6 bases removed from V and 10 bases from J, the gap between germline ends came to 18 bases. CDR1 is MNHEY, CDR2 SVGAGI, per germline. The CDR3 DNA is TGTGCCAGCAGCCCCAGGGATCATTTAGTAGCTTTCTTT. Translating it yields CASSPRDHLVAFF.

This clone was observed a single time. The J gene is TRBJ2-7, the V gene TRBV12-5, with TRBD1 matching 8 bases. This CDR3 spans 14 amino acids. The germline V gene encodes CDR1 LGHNT and CDR2 FRNRAP. Trimming cost V 4 bases and J 6 bases; bases outside gene matches: 8. The CDR3, as DNA: TGTGCTAGTGGTTCCCGGACAGGGATGGCCGAGCAGTACTTC. Encoded protein: CASGSRTGMAEQYF.

The chain joins TRBV6-5 to TRBJ2-1; tentative D call: TRBD2 (5 bases). V lost 2 bases, J lost 9 bases, and 20 bases lay in between. CDR1 and CDR2 (germline): MNHEY, SVGAGI. This CDR3 is 16 amino acids long. The CDR3 DNA sequence: TGTGCCAGCAGTTACGGGGTACCCCACCAAGGAGGTGAGCAGTTCTTC. This sequence encodes CASSYGVPHQGGEQFF.

This clone has a handful of counts. This rearrangement joins TRBV18 to TRBJ2-3; perhaps TRBD1 as D (6 bases). V was clipped by 3 bases and J by 0 bases, with 16 bases between them. Germline loops: CDR1 KGHSH, CDR2 LQKENI. The CDR3 sequence is 17 residues long. The CDR3 coding sequence is TGTGCCAGCTCACCGGGATTCCGGGACATCAGCACAGATACGCAGTATTTT. This codes for CASSPGFRDISTDTQYF.

This clone was counted only a few times. This chain uses TRBV5-4 with TRBJ1-5, with TRBD1 as a possible D gene (5 bases). Germline-derived CDR1 and CDR2 are SGHNT and YYREEE (reference sequence). The V end was cut by 0 bases, the J end by 5 bases, with 18 bases between. The CDR3 runs to 17 residues. The CDR3 sequence: CASSLGGLRGTDQPQHF. DNA of the CDR3: TGTGCCAGCAGCTTGGGGGGGTTGAGAGGGACTGATCAGCCCCAGCATTTT.

The CDR3 coding sequence is TGTGCCAGCAGCCCAGAGGCTAGGCTGGGCGAGCAGTACTTC. It specifies CASSPEARLGEQYF. The J gene is TRBJ2-7, the V gene TRBV7-2; D remains unclear. CDR3 length: 14 amino acids. The V gene lost 5 bases and the J gene lost 6 bases, with 17 bases spanning the gap. Per the germline V gene, CDR1 is SGHTA and CDR2 is FQGNSA. The full variable domain, rest sourced from reference TRBV7-2 and TRBJ2-7, is GAGVSQSPSNKVTEKGKDVELRCDPISGHTALYWYRQSLGQGLEFLIYFQGNSAPDKSGLPSDRFSAERTGGSVSTLTIQRTQQEDSAVYLCASSPEARLGEQYFGPGTRLTVT.

This sequence joins TRBV21-1 and TRBJ1-1; whether TRBD1, the table's D call, matches the DNA was not checked. TRBV21-1 is a listed pseudogene. The CDR3 sequence is 17 residues long. The CDR3 sequence is CASSRGQRSWENTEAFF. CDR3 nucleotide sequence: TGTGCCAGCAGCAGAGGACAGCGGAGTTGGGAGAACACTGAAGCTTTCTTT.

The V gene is TRBV27, the J gene TRBJ1-4; TRBD1 might be the D (6 bases). The CDR3 runs to 17 residues. Germline V gene lookup returns CDR1 MNHEY and CDR2 SMNVEV (reference sequence). The V and J ends lost 3 bases and 3 bases respectively, with 17 bases between them. The CDR3 spells CASSLGWQGSPNEKLFF. CDR3 DNA sequence: TGTGCCAGCAGTTTGGGGTGGCAGGGGAGCCCTAATGAAAAACTGTTTTTT.

The sample holds a few counts of this clone. CDR3 nucleotide sequence: TGTGCCAGCCCTAAGGGGGAGGGCAGGGGCGAGCAGTACTTC. Translation: CASPKGEGRGEQYF. The V and J genes are TRBV2 and TRBJ2-7; weak D call: TRBD2 (7 bases). Deletions cut 8 bases from V and 6 bases from J, with 20 bases between. Germline V CDR1 and CDR2: SNHLY, FYNNEI. The CDR3 runs 14 residues. The whole variable domain, filled in from reference TRBV2 and TRBJ2-7, reads EPEVTQTPSHQVTQMGQEVILRCVPISNHLYFYWYRQILGQKVEFLVSFYNNEISEKSEIFDDQFSVERPDGSNFTLKIRSTKLEDSAMYFCASPKGEGRGEQYFGPGTRLTVT.

This CDR3 is CAWSVHQIETQYF. The CDR3 DNA reads TGTGCCTGGAGTGTACACCAGATCGAGACCCAGTACTTC. The J gene is TRBJ2-5, the V gene TRBV30; the D is unclear. The CDR3 is made up of 13 amino acids. V gave up 0 bases and J gave up 5 bases, with 10 bases separating them. CDR1 GTSNPN and CDR2 SVGIG come from the germline V gene (reference sequence).

This rearrangement joins TRBV12-5 to TRBJ1-2; tentative D call: TRBD1 (6 bases). V gave up 5 bases and J gave up 0 bases, with 10 bases separating them. CDR1 is LGHNT, CDR2 FRNRAP, per germline. This CDR3 comprises 14 residues. The CDR3 nucleotides read TGTGCTAGTGGTCGGGGGGGGCCTAACTATGGCTACACCTTC. It encodes CASGRGGPNYGYTF.

The rearrangement uses TRBV4-1 and TRBJ2-7, with TRBD1 identical over 10 bases. The CDR3 totals 18 residues. Germline CDR1 and CDR2: MGHRA and YSYEKL. J gave up 0 bases and V 3 bases, and 11 bases lay outside the gene matches. CDR3 loop: CASSHPGTGARSSYEQYF. DNA of the CDR3: TGCGCCAGCAGCCATCCCGGGACAGGGGCCAGGAGCTCCTACGAGCAGTACTTC.

J is TRBJ1-6 and V is TRBV5-6, with D possibly matching TRBD1 (6 bases). V was trimmed by 1 base and J by 10 bases, leaving 18 bases between them. Germline-derived CDR1 and CDR2 are SGHDT and YYEEEE. The CDR3 sequence is 16 residues long. CDR3 sequence reads: CASSLSTLGHLSPLHF. CDR3 DNA: TGTGCCAGCAGCTTGTCTACTCTGGGACACCTCTCACCCCTCCACTTT.

This chain links TRBV11-2 with TRBJ1-1; a possible D gene is TRBD1 (6 bases). The V end was cut by 3 bases, the J end by 6 bases, with 14 bases between. Germline CDR1 and CDR2: SGHAT and FQNNGV. The CDR3 has 14 residues. Here the CDR3 DNA reads TGTGCCAGCAGCTTGGCGGGGGCGCGCTCTGAAGCTTTCTTT. This gives the protein CASSLAGARSEAFF.

V is TRBV27 and J is TRBJ2-7; D not resolved. Trimming left V 3 bases short and J 6 bases short, with 12 bases between. CDR1 is MNHEY, CDR2 SMNVEV, per germline (reference sequence). The length of the CDR3 is 13 residues. The CDR3 sequence: CASSFFTDPEQYF. CDR3 DNA: TGTGCCAGCAGTTTCTTTACAGACCCCGAGCAGTACTTC.